The 25 T cell receptor beta chains listed next were all sequenced from one sample in a study of blood T cell repertoires in COVID-19. Repertoires were generated with immunoSEQ multiplex PCR, while TCRdb's copy carries only in-frame clones and drops some. This sample yields some 260,000 clones, of which around 84% are seen a single time; around 4.1% belongs to the top ten. Sequenced material: PBMCs or T cells enriched from blood (not recorded which). These receptors originate from a man aged 30 to 39 with acute COVID-19.

This chain uses TRBV11-3 with TRBJ2-4; D gene ambiguous. Per the germline V gene, CDR1 is SGHNT and CDR2 is YENEEA. The V gene lost 4 bases and the J gene lost 6 bases, with 13 bases spanning the gap. The CDR3 is made up of 14 amino acids. The CDR3 sequence: CASSSPNAVNIQYF. The CDR3 DNA sequence: TGTGCCAGCAGCTCCCCGAACGCGGTAAACATTCAGTACTTC.

The sample holds a few counts of this clone. This chain connects TRBV28 to TRBJ1-6; 7 bases are a match to TRBD1. The trim removed 6 bases at V and 0 bases at J, leaving 5 bases unmatched. The CDR3 sequence is 16 residues long. The germline CDR1 and CDR2 sequences are MDHEN and SYDVKM. The CDR3 DNA is TGTGCCAGCAGCCCCGGGACAGACTCCTATAATTCACCCCTCCACTTT. This encodes CASSPGTDSYNSPLHF.

The rearrangement uses TRBV5-4 and TRBJ2-2, with 9 nucleotides matching TRBD2. The J segment lost 3 bases and the V segment lost 2 bases, leaving 5 bases of the junction unmatched. The germline V gene encodes CDR1 SGHNT and CDR2 YYREEE (reference sequence). The CDR3 consists of 16 residues. The CDR3 protein is CASSFRVAGDTGELFF. The CDR3 coding sequence is TGTGCCAGCAGCTTCCGAGTAGCGGGGGACACCGGGGAGCTGTTTTTT.

The chain combines TRBV2 with TRBJ2-5; perhaps TRBD2 as D (5 bases). V lost 4 bases to trimming and J lost 4 bases, with 19 bases between them. Germline V gene sequence: CDR1 SNHLY, CDR2 FYNNEI. This CDR3 has 16 residues. The CDR3, as DNA: TGTGCCAGCAGTGGTTCTCCGGGAACCCGGGGAGAGACCCAGTACTTC. Encoded protein: CASSGSPGTRGETQYF.

A note on this clone: In the same sample, other DNA sequences code for this CDR3. This chain joins TRBV5-1 and TRBJ2-3; TRBD2 aligns across 7 bases. The CDR3 consists of 15 residues. Germline V gene data show CDR1 as SGHRS and CDR2 as YFSETQ. With V trimmed by 2 bases and J by 4 bases, 7 bases remained unmatched. Here the CDR3 DNA reads TGCGCCAGCAGCTTACGGGGGGTTAGGTCAGATACGCAGTATTTT. As protein: CASSLRGVRSDTQYF.

The chain combines TRBV19 with TRBJ2-1; 9 bases are shared with TRBD1. Germline lookup yields CDR1 LNHDA and CDR2 SQIVND (reference sequence). CDR3 length equals 14 residues. Germline trimming cut 7 bases from V and 5 bases from J; bases unmatched to any gene: 6. The CDR3 DNA follows: TGTGCCAGTACCTTTAGGACAGGGGACAATGAGCAGTTCTTC. Residues: CASTFRTGDNEQFF.

The chain couples TRBV7-2 to TRBJ1-6, with a possible D match to TRBD1 (5 bases). Germline-derived CDR1 and CDR2 are SGHTA and FQGNSA. The CDR3 contains 17 residues. V was trimmed by 3 bases and J by 8 bases, leaving 20 bases between them. The CDR3 here is CASSFLSRALVDSPLHF. The CDR3 region has the DNA TGTGCCAGCAGCTTCCTCAGCAGGGCGTTAGTCGATTCACCCCTCCACTTT.

The chain carries TRBV27 and TRBJ2-1; 10 bases fit TRBD2. Germline assignment: CDR1 MNHEY and CDR2 SMNVEV (reference sequence). CDR3 size: 14 residues. Trimming at V came to 3 bases and at J to 5 bases, leaving 1 base not matched to a gene. The CDR3 DNA follows: TGTGCCAGCAGTTTCCTAGCGGGAGACAATGAGCAGTTCTTC. Protein product: CASSFLAGDNEQFF.

This clone was seen once. This chain connects TRBV7-2 to TRBJ1-6; D is unresolved. Trimming stripped 7 bases from V and 7 bases from J, with 11 bases between. The CDR3 consists of 13 residues. Germline CDR1 SGHTA, CDR2 FQGNSA. CDR3 DNA: TGTGCCAGCACCCCCGAGCTGAATTCACCCCTCCACTTT. This gives the protein CASTPELNSPLHF.

The chain links TRBV24-1 to TRBJ1-4; possible D gene TRBD1, 6 bases. With 4 bases removed from V and 3 bases from J, the gap between germline ends came to 14 bases. CDR1 and CDR2 (germline): KGHDR, SFDVKD. The CDR3 contains 16 residues. CDR3 residues: CATSDPGVMANEKLFF. DNA for the CDR3: TGTGCCACCAGTGACCCAGGGGTGATGGCTAATGAAAAACTGTTTTTT.

This chain connects TRBV19 to TRBJ2-1, with a possible D match to TRBD1 (5 bases). CDR1 LNHDA and CDR2 SQIVND come from the germline V gene (reference sequence). The CDR3 length is 12 residues. V shed 5 bases and J shed 3 bases, with 5 bases lying between them. CDR3 in amino acids: CASSQGYNEQFF. The CDR3 DNA reads TGTGCCAGTAGTCAGGGCTACAATGAGCAGTTCTTC.

This clone has more than one count but fewer than ten. This chain connects TRBV7-8 to TRBJ2-7; the D gene is possibly TRBD2 (6 bases). Germline-derived CDR1 and CDR2 are SGHVS and FQNEAQ. The CDR3 has 14 residues. The ends were cut back, 5 bases at V and 4 bases at J, with 15 bases in the middle. The DNA for the CDR3 is TGTGCCAGCAGCACGAGACCGGGGACTTACGAGCAGTACGTC. This encodes CASSTRPGTYEQYV.

The chain uses TRBV5-1 and TRBJ1-4, with D tentatively TRBD1 (5 bases). The CDR3 contains 15 residues. Germline V gene lookup returns CDR1 SGHRS and CDR2 YFSETQ. The ends were cut back, 4 bases at V and 6 bases at J, with 16 bases in the middle. The CDR3, as DNA: TGCGCCAGCAGCCCGGCCGGGACTGCCGATGAAAAACTGTTTTTT. This sequence encodes CASSPAGTADEKLFF.

About this clone itself: At one of its ends the junction is not consistent with the germline gene, which may arise from a read error. The chain joins TRBV5-1 to TRBJ1-1; no firm D call. Germline V lookup: CDR1 SGHRS, CDR2 YFSETQ. The CDR3 runs 14 residues. CDR3 residues: CASSSGSLNTEAFF. CDR3 bases: TGTGCCAGCAGCTCGGGATCTTTGAACACTGAAGCTTTCTTT.

The chain uses TRBV5-1 and TRBJ2-3; TRBD1 matches at 7 bases. This CDR3 is built from 15 residues. After removal of 1 base from V and 2 bases from J, the junction contained 4 bases not matched to a gene. CDR1 SGHRS and CDR2 YFSETQ come from the germline V gene. This chain's CDR3 is CASSLRTGFTDTQYF. The CDR3 DNA reads TGCGCCAGCAGCTTGAGGACAGGCTTCACAGATACGCAGTATTTT. The full variable domain, with the rest looked up from reference TRBV5-1 and TRBJ2-3, is KAGVTQTPRYLIKTRGQQVTLSCSPISGHRSVSWYQQTPGQGLQFLFEYFSETQRNKGNFPGRFSGRQFSNSRSEMNVSTLELGDSALYLCASSLRTGFTDTQYFGPGTRLTVL.

The rearrangement uses TRBV7-9 and TRBJ1-4; 7 bases are shared with TRBD1. Looked up from germline, CDR1 is SEHNR and CDR2 is FQNEAQ (reference sequence). Trimming took 5 bases from V and 7 from J; bases not matched to a gene: 4. CDR3 size: 13 residues. As DNA, the CDR3 is TGTGCCAGCAGCGCGGGGACAGCTGAAAAACTGTTTTTT. As protein: CASSAGTAEKLFF.

The chain joins TRBV28 to TRBJ2-3; perhaps TRBD2 as D (5 bases). The CDR3 extends over 16 amino acids. V dropped 0 bases and J dropped 4 bases, with 14 bases sitting between them. Germline CDR1 and CDR2: MDHEN and SYDVKM. The CDR3 loop is CASSLWGAAGADTQYF. As DNA, the CDR3 is TGTGCCAGCAGTTTATGGGGAGCGGCCGGGGCAGATACGCAGTATTTT.

This chain connects TRBV7-9 to TRBJ2-5; D may be TRBD2 (6 bases). Trimming took 2 bases from V and 2 from J, leaving 18 bases between them. Germline V CDR1 and CDR2: SEHNR, FQNEAQ (reference sequence). CDR3 length: 17 amino acids. CDR3 sequence: CASSLSGLASVQETQYF. The CDR3 bases are TGTGCCAGCAGCTTAAGCGGGCTAGCGAGCGTACAAGAGACCCAGTACTTC.

This rearrangement joins TRBV4-2 to TRBJ1-2, with D unclear. This CDR3 spans 14 amino acids. Between the trimmed V and J ends, which lost 0 bases and 2 bases, there was a span of 7 bases. Germline CDR1 reads LGHNA; CDR2 reads YNFKEQ. DNA for the CDR3: TGTGCCAGCAGCCAAGATCCGGTCAACTATGGCTACACCTTC. It is translated as CASSQDPVNYGYTF.

This clone was found once. The V call is TRBV3-1 (or the pseudogene TRBV3-2), the J call TRBJ2-6, with TRBD1 identical over 12 bases. Germline trimming cut 4 bases from V and 0 bases from J; bases unmatched to any gene: 4. This CDR3 has 18 amino acids. Germline V gives CDR1 LGHDT, CDR2 YNNKEL (reference sequence). The DNA of the CDR3 is TGTGCCAGCAGCCCCAGGGGACAGGGGGCCTCTGGGGCCAACGTCCTGACTTTC. Protein product: CASSPRGQGASGANVLTF.

This chain joins TRBV5-6 and TRBJ1-1; a weak D match, TRBD1 (5 bases). From germline, CDR1 is SGHDT and CDR2 YYEEEE. V dropped 4 bases and J dropped 1 base, with 14 bases sitting between them. The CDR3 sequence is 15 residues long. The CDR3 here is CASSPRAGRNTEAFF. The CDR3 DNA is TGTGCCAGCAGCCCACGGGCAGGGCGGAACACTGAAGCTTTCTTT.

This chain links TRBV9 with TRBJ1-4; perhaps TRBD1 as D (5 bases). This CDR3 spans 15 amino acids. Germline CDR1 and CDR2: SGDLS and YYNGEE. Trimming left V 3 bases short and J 7 bases short, with 16 bases between. The CDR3 DNA follows: TGTGCCAGCAGCGCGGGCGGGGCTGGTGGTGAAAAACTGTTTTTT. Protein: CASSAGGAGGEKLFF. The full variable domain, completed using reference TRBV9 and TRBJ1-4, is DSGVTQTPKHLITATGQRVTLRCSPRSGDLSVYWYQQSLDQGLQFLIQYYNGEERAKGNILERFSAQQFPDLHSELNLSSLELGDSALYFCASSAGGAGGEKLFFGSGTQLSVL.

About this clone: One junction end does not reproduce the germline sequence, and a read error may be involved. The rearrangement uses TRBV5-1 and TRBJ1-6; D gene unclear. This CDR3 is built from 16 residues. Germline V lookup: CDR1 SGHRS, CDR2 YFSETQ. The CDR3 sequence: CASSRQRAGGNSPLHF. DNA for the CDR3: TGTGCCAGCAGCCGTCAGCGTGCTGGCGGTAATTCACCCCTCCACTTT.

The gene calls are TRBV5-6 and TRBJ2-1, with 8 bases matching TRBD2. Per the germline V gene, CDR1 is SGHDT and CDR2 is YYEEEE. Trimming took 0 bases from V and 10 from J; bases not matched to a gene: 9. This CDR3 comprises 15 residues. Here the CDR3 reads CASSLGTGGLREQFF. In nucleotides, the CDR3 is TGTGCCAGCAGCTTGGGTACGGGGGGGCTCCGGGAGCAGTTCTTC.

V gene TRBV1 combines with J gene TRBJ2-7; the DNA was not compared with TRBD2, the D call given in the table. TRBV1 is a pseudogene locus. This CDR3 spans 15 amino acids. CDR3 region: CTSSQDWPSGYEQYV. CDR3 bases: TGCACCAGCAGCCAAGATTGGCCTAGCGGCTACGAGCAGTACGTC.